This TCR beta chain was observed in a study of cytomegalovirus exposure and HLA in healthy donors. As to this clone: Its antigen is as yet unknown.

Study observations and caveats: Specificity of a few CMV-associated chains for CMV antigens was verified in vitro.

Germline values: CDR1 MDHEN, CDR2 SYDVKM. CDR3 length equals 14 residues. With V trimmed by 6 bases and J by 3 bases, 4 bases remained unmatched. The PCR contained 60 Vbeta and 13 Jbeta primers. Assay used: immunoSEQ multiplex PCR; TCRdb lists only in-frame clones, some missing. Altogether roughly 160,000 clones are present, roughly 79% being singletons, with the ten largest covering 1.3%. The TCR comes from a man younger than 40 in good health and CMV-seronegative. Sequences were obtained from PBMCs. This chain links TRBV28 with TRBJ2-7; 11 nucleotides line up with TRBD2. The CDR3 is CASRTSGAYYEQYF. CDR3 nucleotide sequence: TGTGCCAGCAGGACTAGCGGGGCCTACTACGAGCAGTACTTC.